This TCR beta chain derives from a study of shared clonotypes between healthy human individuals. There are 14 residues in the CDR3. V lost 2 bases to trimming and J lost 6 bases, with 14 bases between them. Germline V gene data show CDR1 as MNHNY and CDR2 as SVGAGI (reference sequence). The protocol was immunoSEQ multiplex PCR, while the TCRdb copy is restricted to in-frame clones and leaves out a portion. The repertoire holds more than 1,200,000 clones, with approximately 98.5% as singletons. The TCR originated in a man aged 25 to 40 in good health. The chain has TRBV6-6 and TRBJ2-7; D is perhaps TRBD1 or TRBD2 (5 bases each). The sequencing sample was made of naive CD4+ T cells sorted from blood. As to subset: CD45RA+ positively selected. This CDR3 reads CASSYPGMGREQYF. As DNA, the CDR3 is TGTGCCAGCAGTTACCCGGGGATGGGGCGCGAGCAGTACTTC.